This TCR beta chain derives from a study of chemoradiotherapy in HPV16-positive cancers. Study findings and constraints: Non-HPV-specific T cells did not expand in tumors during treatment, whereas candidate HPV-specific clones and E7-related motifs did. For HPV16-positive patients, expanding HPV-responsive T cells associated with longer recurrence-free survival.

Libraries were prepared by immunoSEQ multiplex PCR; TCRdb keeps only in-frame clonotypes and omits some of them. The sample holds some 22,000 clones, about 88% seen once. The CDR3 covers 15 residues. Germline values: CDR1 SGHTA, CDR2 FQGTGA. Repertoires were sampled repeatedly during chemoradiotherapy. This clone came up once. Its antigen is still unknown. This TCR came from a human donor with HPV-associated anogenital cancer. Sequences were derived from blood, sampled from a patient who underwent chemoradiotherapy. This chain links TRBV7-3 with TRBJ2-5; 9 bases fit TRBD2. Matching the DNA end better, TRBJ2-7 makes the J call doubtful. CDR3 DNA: TGTGCCAGCAGCCTTAGCGGGAGTGGAACCTACGAGCAGTACTTC. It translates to CASSLSGSGTYEQYF.